The text below deals with one T cell receptor beta chain. How the authors handled the data: Amplifying reference gene primers gave estimates of nucleated cell counts. The method was immunoSEQ multiplex PCR; TCRdb's version includes in-frame clones alone and lacks a portion of them. That table furnishes V, J and clone size, whereas the DNA furnished D and trimming. The table has about 200,000 clones, around 87% seen once; the top ten hold approximately 2.2%. The CDR3 consists of 19 residues. The germline gives CDR1 KGHDR, CDR2 SFDVKD. V lost 5 bases to trimming and J lost 1 base, with 23 bases between them. Enrollees, about 18 to 95 years old, lived in about two dozen US areas. The record originates from a study of blood T cell repertoires in COVID-19. About the research overall: Researchers got acute and convalescent COVID-19 samples from the United States, Italy and Spain. Sample material is recorded as cDNA or gDNA derived from T cells, B-cell-depleted T cells, or PBMCs.

Material: PBMCs or T cells enriched from blood (not recorded which). The chain recombines TRBV24-1 with TRBJ2-1, with D tentatively TRBD1 (7 bases). The sequence was obtained from a woman in her twenties or thirties who had recovered from COVID-19. The CDR3 loop reads CATSALQGDSSRSYNEQFF. DNA for the CDR3: TGTGCCACCAGTGCCCTTCAGGGGGACTCCTCTCGGTCCTACAATGAGCAGTTCTTC.